A single sample gave rise to the 2 T cell receptor beta chains below, sequenced in a study of spatial heterogeneity in lung cancer. Time point described: sample taken at primary tumor resection. In each case, whole RNA from tumor, nontumor lung or frozen PBMC was sequenced unsorted. From the 5' RACE reads, TCRdb called clonotypes with MiXCR, one entry per CDR3 protein. The sample lists roughly 60,000 distinct CDR3 sequences, 7.5% to 8.5% seen once, with about 15% in the top ten. Source: PBMCs, taken at surgery. Receptor source: a female donor with early-stage non-small cell lung cancer.

This clonotype was found many times. This chain uses TRBV6-5 with TRBJ1-2; the D is unclear. Germline V gives CDR1 MNHEY, CDR2 SVGAGI. Trimming took off 5 bases at V and 2 bases at J, with 15 bases between the two ends. There are 15 residues in the CDR3. The CDR3 region is CASSGGGRANYGYTF. The CDR3 nucleotides are TGTGCCAGCAGTGGAGGAGGGAGGGCGAACTATGGCTACACCTTC.

This clonotype was detected a few times. This rearrangement joins TRBV5-1 to TRBJ2-5, with D tentatively TRBD1 (6 bases). Trimming took 0 bases from V and 4 from J, leaving 22 bases between them. CDR3 length: 18 amino acids. In germline, CDR1 is SGHRS, CDR2 YFSETQ. CDR3 residues: CASSLAGGGRRSGETQYF. The CDR3 coding sequence is TGCGCCAGCAGCTTGGCTGGGGGCGGCCGGCGGTCGGGAGAGACCCAGTACTTC.